This TCR beta chain was recorded in a study of blood T cell repertoires in COVID-19. On the study more broadly: Spain, Italy and the United States supplied samples that represented acute and convalescent COVID-19. Sources were T cells, B-cell-depleted T cells, or PBMCs; the material itself was cDNA or gDNA.

Unmatched junction bases numbered 3, after V lost 4 bases and J lost 8 bases. The CDR3 has 11 amino acids. The V gene's germline CDR1 is SQVTM and CDR2 ANQGSEA. Authors' methods: Estimation of nucleated cell counts was performed using reference gene primer amplification. Profiling relied on immunoSEQ multiplex PCR, and the TCRdb table lists in-frame clones only, not all of them. V and J calls and clone size are as listed in that table; D and trimming were resolved from the DNA. The sample carries around 260,000 clones, roughly 90% recorded once. The clonotype was recovered from a man between 60 and 75 years old who had recovered from COVID-19. Input material: peripheral blood. V usage is TRBV29-1 and J usage is TRBJ1-2; TRBD1 matches at 8 bases. The DNA for the CDR3 is TGCAGCGTTGCGGCAGGGGGCGGCTACACCTTC. This translates into CSVAAGGGYTF.